A single sample gave rise to the 25 T cell receptor beta chains below, sequenced in a study of T-cell memory formation after mild COVID-19. TCRdb passed the 5' RACE reads through MiXCR, listing each CDR3 protein once. The repertoire holds under 200,000 distinct CDR3 sequences, with about 28% as singletons. Sequenced: PBMCs or a T cell subset sorted from them (not recorded which). The source is an adult woman who had mild COVID-19 (a few samples of this study predate the infection). Cell type and time point are not known.

The sample holds one count of this clonotype. This chain links TRBV2 with TRBJ2-7; D is undetermined. V was trimmed by 8 bases and J by 2 bases, leaving 13 bases between them. CDR3 size: 13 residues. CDR1 and CDR2 from the germline V gene are SNHLY and FYNNEI. The CDR3 here is CASRSMGTYEQYF. The CDR3 region has the DNA TGTGCCAGCCGCAGTATGGGCACCTACGAGCAGTACTTC. The full variable domain, with the rest looked up from reference TRBV2 and TRBJ2-7, is EPEVTQTPSHQVTQMGQEVILRCVPISNHLYFYWYRQILGQKVEFLVSFYNNEISEKSEIFDDQFSVERPDGSNFTLKIRSTKLEDSAMYFCASRSMGTYEQYFGPGTRLTVT.

The J gene is TRBJ1-4, the V gene TRBV12-3 or TRBV12-4; 9 bases align to TRBD1. This CDR3 has 15 residues. After removal of 5 bases from V and 4 bases from J, the junction contained 5 bases not matched to a gene. The chain's CDR3 is CASSRTGGRNEKLFF. In DNA, the CDR3 is TGTGCCAGCAGTAGAACAGGGGGCCGTAATGAAAAACTGTTTTTT.

This clonotype came up a few times. The chain is built from TRBV7-9 and TRBJ1-1; no firm D call. The germline V gene encodes CDR1 SEHNR and CDR2 FQNEAQ (reference sequence). CDR3 length: 15 residues. With 8 bases removed from V and 3 bases from J, the gap between germline ends came to 19 bases. The CDR3 is CASDGTRGGHTEAFF. CDR3 nucleotide sequence: TGTGCCAGCGACGGCACCCGGGGAGGTCACACTGAAGCTTTCTTT.

V is TRBV29-1 and J is TRBJ2-7; the match to TRBD1 covers 8 bases. The CDR3 loop spans 13 amino acids. Germline CDR1 reads SQVTM; CDR2 reads ANQGSEA. V shed 1 base, J shed 5 bases, and the junction held 4 bases outside the gene matches. The chain's CDR3 is CSVEGGQGDEQYF. CDR3 coding DNA: TGCAGCGTTGAAGGCGGACAGGGCGACGAGCAGTACTTC.

This clonotype was seen a few times. The V and J genes are TRBV7-9 and TRBJ2-7; maybe TRBD1 (6 bases). Germline CDR1 is SEHNR and CDR2 is FQNEAQ (reference sequence). The length of the CDR3 is 12 residues. Trimming removed 5 bases from V and 4 bases from J, with 9 bases in between. The CDR3 reads CASSPDRYEQYF. DNA of the CDR3: TGTGCCAGCAGCCCAGACAGGTACGAGCAGTACTTC.

V usage is TRBV4-2 and J usage is TRBJ2-6; the D call may be TRBD1 or TRBD2 (5 bases each). Germline CDR1 and CDR2: LGHNA and YNFKEQ. The CDR3 is made up of 16 amino acids. V lost 3 bases to trimming and J lost 0 bases, with 9 bases between them. CDR3 amino acids: CASSQGEFSGANVLTF. The CDR3 DNA follows: TGTGCCAGCAGCCAGGGGGAATTCTCTGGGGCCAACGTCCTGACTTTC.

V is TRBV29-1 and J is TRBJ1-1, with a possible D match to TRBD1 (5 bases). The ends were cut back, 8 bases at V and 5 bases at J, with 18 bases in the middle. In germline, CDR1 is SQVTM, CDR2 ANQGSEA. The CDR3 is made up of 13 amino acids. The CDR3 protein is CSSKAGGGTEAFF. The CDR3 nucleotides read TGCAGCTCAAAGGCCGGGGGAGGGACTGAAGCTTTCTTT.

V usage is TRBV20-1 and J usage is TRBJ2-4, with TRBD2 matching over 12 bases. From germline, CDR1 is DFQATT and CDR2 SNEGSKA (reference sequence). Trimming took 5 bases from V and 1 from J; bases not matched to a gene: 12. The CDR3 extends over 18 amino acids. Here the CDR3 DNA reads TGCAGTGCTGGCCAAACTAGCGGGAGGTCGGCGGCCAAAAACATTCAGTACTTC. It encodes CSAGQTSGRSAAKNIQYF.

The rearrangement joins TRBV5-8 to TRBJ1-1; D remains unclear. The CDR3 spans 14 residues. CDR1 is SGHTS, CDR2 YDEGEE, per germline. The V gene lost 7 bases and the J gene lost 1 base, with 14 bases spanning the gap. The CDR3 protein is CASGFGERNTEAFF. The CDR3 DNA reads TGTGCCAGCGGGTTTGGGGAAAGGAACACTGAAGCTTTCTTT.

The sample holds a few counts of this clonotype. The J gene is TRBJ1-5, the V gene TRBV6-5; 7 nucleotides line up with TRBD1. Germline CDR1 and CDR2: MNHEY and SVGAGI. The CDR3 covers 15 residues. V trimming: 0 bases; J trimming: 6 bases; junction bases outside the gene matches: 5. Here the CDR3 DNA reads TGTGCCAGCAGTTACTCGCTGGCAGGGGGTCAGCCCCAGCATTTT. This gives the protein CASSYSLAGGQPQHF.

The J gene is TRBJ2-3, the V gene TRBV5-6, with TRBD2 matching 8 bases. The CDR3 has 15 amino acids. Trimming removed 1 base from V and 4 bases from J; junction bases left unmatched: 5. Germline V lookup: CDR1 SGHDT, CDR2 YYEEEE. DNA for the CDR3: TGTGCCAGCAGCTTGAACGGGGGGGCCCCAGATACGCAGTATTTT. This gives the protein CASSLNGGAPDTQYF.

This clonotype was seen a handful of times. The chain recombines TRBV4-2 with TRBJ2-3; 11 positions match TRBD2. There are 18 residues in the CDR3. Looked up from germline, CDR1 is LGHNA and CDR2 is YNFKEQ. V lost 0 bases to trimming and J lost 5 bases; unmatched junction nucleotides: 10. In DNA form, the CDR3 reads TGTGCCAGCAGCCAAGAATTGACTAGCGGGGCCCGGGAAGATACGCAGTATTTT. Its protein is CASSQELTSGAREDTQYF.

V gene TRBV29-1 combines with J gene TRBJ1-1; D remains ambiguous. Between the trimmed V and J ends, which lost 5 bases and 4 bases, there was a span of 11 bases. The germline CDR1 and CDR2 sequences are SQVTM and ANQGSEA. There are 12 residues in the CDR3. The CDR3 protein is CSVLRDVTEAFF. The CDR3, as DNA: TGCAGCGTTCTAAGAGATGTCACTGAAGCTTTCTTT.

The chain has TRBV3-1 and TRBJ2-3; 9 nucleotides match TRBD1. J gave up 5 bases and V 3 bases, and 6 bases lay outside the gene matches. Per the germline V gene, CDR1 is LGHDT and CDR2 is YNNKEL (reference sequence). This CDR3 is built from 15 residues. The CDR3 nucleotides are TGTGCCAGCAGCCAGGGACAGGGAAGTATAGATACGCAGTATTTT. Amino acids: CASSQGQGSIDTQYF.

This chain links TRBV6-5 with TRBJ2-7; 11 bases agree with TRBD2. CDR3 length equals 17 residues. The germline gives CDR1 MNHEY, CDR2 SVGAGI. The ends lost 0 bases at V and 2 bases at J; junction bases unmatched: 6. The DNA for the CDR3 is TGTGCCAGCAGTTACTCCGGGACTAGCGGACGCGCCTACGAGCAGTACTTC. Translation gives CASSYSGTSGRAYEQYF.

V gene TRBV6-1 combines with J gene TRBJ1-4; 12 nucleotides agree with TRBD1. The CDR3 consists of 15 residues. The junction had 5 bases not matched to a gene; V was cut back by 1 base and J by 11 bases. Germline CDR1 MNHNS, CDR2 SASEGT. CDR3 sequence: CASSEGGTGGAKLFF. In DNA, the CDR3 is TGTGCCAGCAGTGAAGGTGGGACAGGGGGCGCGAAACTGTTTTTT.

This clonotype was observed a handful of times. The chain combines TRBV12-3 or TRBV12-4 with TRBJ2-2; D may be TRBD2 (6 bases). There are 14 residues in the CDR3. V was pared by 6 bases and J by 0 bases, with 8 bases between. CDR3 sequence: CASSRGSNTGELFF. The CDR3 coding sequence is TGTGCCAGCAGCCGGGGGTCGAACACCGGGGAGCTGTTTTTT.

The chain couples TRBV11-2 to TRBJ2-3; TRBD2 matches 7 bases. The CDR3 extends over 18 amino acids. Germline lookup yields CDR1 SGHAT and CDR2 FQNNGV. Trimming removed 3 bases from V and 3 bases from J; junction bases left unmatched: 15. CDR3 in amino acids: CASSFYLWSGGGTDTQYF. DNA for the CDR3: TGTGCCAGCAGCTTCTACTTATGGTCCGGCGGGGGTACAGATACGCAGTATTTT.

This clonotype has a handful of counts. This rearrangement joins TRBV7-8 to TRBJ2-1, with 10 nucleotides matching TRBD1. The CDR3 is made up of 17 amino acids. Per the germline V gene, CDR1 is SGHVS and CDR2 is FQNEAQ. V shed 7 bases, J shed 0 bases, and the junction held 9 bases outside the gene matches. The CDR3 protein is CASNSRRTGGSYNEQFF. The CDR3 DNA sequence: TGTGCCAGCAACTCTCGGCGGACAGGGGGCTCCTACAATGAGCAGTTCTTC.

The chain combines TRBV7-2 with TRBJ2-3, with D tentatively TRBD2 (6 bases). This CDR3 has 14 residues. V dropped 5 bases and J dropped 1 base, with 10 bases sitting between them. The germline CDR1 and CDR2 sequences are SGHTA and FQGNSA. The CDR3 loop is CASSPSVGTDTQYF. In DNA, the CDR3 is TGTGCCAGCAGCCCTAGCGTTGGCACAGATACGCAGTATTTT. Full variable domain (outside the CDR3, taken from reference TRBV7-2 and TRBJ2-3): GAGVSQSPSNKVTEKGKDVELRCDPISGHTALYWYRQSLGQGLEFLIYFQGNSAPDKSGLPSDRFSAERTGGSVSTLTIQRTQQEDSAVYLCASSPSVGTDTQYFGPGTRLTVL.

Only a few counts were recorded for this clonotype. The chain carries TRBV7-2 and TRBJ2-1; D is perhaps TRBD2 (5 bases). Trimming shortened V by 5 bases and J by 7 bases, and 18 bases separated the two germline ends. The CDR3 contains 15 residues. CDR1 is SGHTA, CDR2 FQGNSA, per germline. This CDR3 reads CASSTLASRGNEQFF. The CDR3 region has the DNA TGTGCCAGCAGCACCCTGGCATCCCGAGGGAATGAGCAGTTCTTC.

This clonotype showed up just a few times. The CDR3 bases are TGCAGCGTTGAAGATTGGAGCGGGAGGGGCACAGATACGCAGTATTTT. This gives the protein CSVEDWSGRGTDTQYF. This chain joins TRBV29-1 and TRBJ2-3; 10 bases line up with TRBD2. This CDR3 has 16 residues. Trimming removed 0 bases from V and 1 base from J; junction bases left unmatched: 4. Per germline, CDR1 SQVTM and CDR2 ANQGSEA.

This chain uses TRBV7-9 with TRBJ2-3, with TRBD2 matching 12 bases. The CDR3 contains 16 residues. J was trimmed by 5 bases and V by 5 bases; bases with no gene match: 8. Germline CDR1 and CDR2: SEHNR and FQNEAQ (reference sequence). The CDR3 spells CASSPPTSGRGDTQYF. The DNA for the CDR3 is TGTGCCAGCAGCCCGCCGACTAGCGGGAGAGGAGATACGCAGTATTTT.

This clonotype was detected a few times. The chain joins TRBV4-2 to TRBJ2-1; a weak D match, TRBD2 (5 bases). The length of the CDR3 is 16 residues. CDR1 is LGHNA, CDR2 YNFKEQ, per germline. V lost 1 base and J 4 bases, leaving 14 bases between the germline ends. The DNA of the CDR3 is TGTGCCAGCAGCCAAGTAGTAGCGAGTGGTTACAATGAGCAGTTCTTC. Protein product: CASSQVVASGYNEQFF.

In its sample, this clonotype was seen a few times. The V call is TRBV7-2, the J call TRBJ1-4; D remains unclear. V gave up 1 base and J gave up 10 bases, with 13 bases separating them. Germline CDR1 SGHTA, CDR2 FQGNSA. This CDR3 has 14 residues. CDR3 region: CASSLGKTGPKLFF. The CDR3 region has the DNA TGTGCCAGCAGCTTAGGGAAGACCGGACCAAAACTGTTTTTT.